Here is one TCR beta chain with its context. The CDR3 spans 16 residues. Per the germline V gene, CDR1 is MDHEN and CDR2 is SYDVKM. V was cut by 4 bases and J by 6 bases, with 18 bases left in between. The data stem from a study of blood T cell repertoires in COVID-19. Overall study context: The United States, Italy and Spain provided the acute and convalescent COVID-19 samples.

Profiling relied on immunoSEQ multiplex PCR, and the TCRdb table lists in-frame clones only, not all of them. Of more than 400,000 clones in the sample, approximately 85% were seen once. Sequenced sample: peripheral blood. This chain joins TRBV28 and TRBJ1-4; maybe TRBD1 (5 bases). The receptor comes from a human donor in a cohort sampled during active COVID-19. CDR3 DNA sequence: TGTGCCAGCAGTTCCCTAAGGGGATCGGGCGATGAAAAACTGTTTTTT. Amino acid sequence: CASSSLRGSGDEKLFF.